The 9 T cell receptor beta chains presented below share a single source sample, sequenced in a study of T cell responses to AZD1222 COVID-19 vaccine. Method: immunoSEQ multiplex PCR; TCRdb's copy keeps in-frame clones and lacks some. Here the sample spans 130,000 to 150,000 clones, about nine tenths being singletons. Material: peripheral blood, obtained on day 0 of MenACWY control vaccination. These receptor sequences come from an adult in good health.

The chain uses TRBV5-1 and TRBJ2-1, with 9 bases matching TRBD2. Germline loops: CDR1 SGHRS, CDR2 YFSETQ. The CDR3 loop spans 15 amino acids. Unmatched junction bases numbered 4, after V lost 0 bases and J lost 6 bases. The CDR3 DNA reads as TGCGCCAGCAGCTTGGGAAGCGGGGGGTCCAATGAGCAGTTCTTC. Translated: CASSLGSGGSNEQFF.

The chain recombines TRBV15 with TRBJ1-5; 9 positions match TRBD1. The V and J ends lost 3 bases and 7 bases, in that order; junction bases with no gene match: 4. This CDR3 spans 14 amino acids. CDR1 and CDR2 (germline): LNHNV, YYDKDF (reference sequence). CDR3 amino acids: CATSRGQGRQPQHF. As DNA, the CDR3 is TGTGCCACCAGCAGGGGACAGGGTCGGCAGCCCCAGCATTTT.

The J gene is TRBJ1-3, the V gene TRBV10-3; D is unclear. Germline loops: CDR1 ENHRY, CDR2 SYGVKD. The CDR3 is 15 amino acids. V dropped 0 bases and J dropped 2 bases, with 8 bases sitting between them. The CDR3 protein is CAISESRVTGNTIYF. CDR3 nucleotides: TGTGCCATCAGTGAGTCTAGGGTAACTGGAAACACCATATATTTT.

The J gene is TRBJ2-5, the V gene TRBV3-1 (or the pseudogene TRBV3-2); D may be TRBD1 (5 bases). The CDR3 is 13 amino acids. From germline, CDR1 is LGHDT and CDR2 YNNKEL (reference sequence). V was pared by 5 bases and J by 5 bases, with 12 bases between. In DNA, the CDR3 is TGTGCCAGCAGCAAACCCCCAGGGGAGACCCAGTACTTC. Translation gives CASSKPPGETQYF.

V usage is TRBV28 and J usage is TRBJ2-7, with 8 bases fitting TRBD1. V lost 1 base, J lost 2 bases, and 4 bases stayed unmatched. Looked up from germline, CDR1 is MDHEN and CDR2 is SYDVKM. The CDR3 has 15 amino acids. The CDR3 bases are TGTGCCAGCAGTTTATTGGACAGGGCTACCTACGAGCAGTACTTC. Its translation: CASSLLDRATYEQYF.

The V and J genes are TRBV3-1 (or the pseudogene TRBV3-2) and TRBJ2-7; no definite D call. The CDR3 spans 14 residues. The germline CDR1 and CDR2 sequences are LGHDT and YNNKEL (reference sequence). Deletions cut 3 bases from V and 6 bases from J, with 15 bases between. The CDR3 region has the DNA TGTGCCAGCAGCCAGCAGCATTCTTCGGGCGAGCAGTACTTC. Its protein is CASSQQHSSGEQYF.

This clone was observed a handful of times. The J gene is TRBJ1-1, the V gene TRBV21-1. TRBV21-1 is a recognized pseudogene. The CDR3 is 15 residues long. CDR3 region: CASRTGGTMNTEAFF. The CDR3 nucleotides read TGTGCCAGCAGGACGGGGGGGACCATGAACACTGAAGCTTTCTTT.

The chain joins TRBV18 to TRBJ1-1; D unresolved. Germline V gene lookup returns CDR1 KGHSH and CDR2 LQKENI. The CDR3 covers 11 residues. V was shortened by 3 bases and J by 4 bases, with 3 bases between the two germline ends. CDR3 loop: CASSPSTEAFF. CDR3 in DNA: TGTGCCAGCTCACCCAGCACTGAAGCTTTCTTT. Full variable domain (rest looked up from reference TRBV18 and TRBJ1-1): NAGVMQNPRHLVRRRGQEARLRCSPMKGHSHVYWYRQLPEEGLKFMVYLQKENIIDESGMPKERFSAEFPKEGPSILRIQQVVRGDSAAYFCASSPSTEAFFGQGTRLTVV.

This clone has only one observation. The V call is TRBV15, the J call TRBJ1-5; TRBD1 agrees at 8 bases. Looked up from germline, CDR1 is LNHNV and CDR2 is YYDKDF (reference sequence). The ends lost 4 bases at V and 3 bases at J; junction bases unmatched: 2. CDR3 length: 14 amino acids. Here the CDR3 DNA reads TGTGCCACCAGCAAGGGACAGGTCAATCAGCCCCAGCATTTT. Its protein is CATSKGQVNQPQHF.